This T cell receptor beta chain derives from a study of cytomegalovirus exposure and HLA in healthy donors. Study-level findings and limits: Both high specificity and high sensitivity reportedly marked the classifier's diagnosis of cytomegalovirus status. Associated with cytomegalovirus, according to the listing, were 150 to 200 TCR beta chains.

The CDR3 runs to 13 residues. Germline V gene data show CDR1 as ENHRY and CDR2 as SYGVKD. The V and J ends lost 5 bases and 6 bases, in that order; junction bases with no gene match: 2. The donors were part of the validation cohort, which consisted of some 120 subjects and was separate from the first cohort of hundreds of subjects. Remarks on this clone: Antigen unknown.

Sequenced by immunoSEQ multiplex PCR; TCRdb stores in-frame clones only, minus some. The sample holds a few hundred thousand clones; about nine tenths are singletons and the top ten take around 0.84%. This clonotype originated in a woman between 18 and 29 years old in good health and CMV-seronegative. The sample taken for sequencing was PBMCs. The V and J genes are TRBV10-3 and TRBJ2-1, with TRBD1 matching 9 bases. The CDR3 protein is CAISRTGVNEQFF. The CDR3 DNA reads TGTGCCATCAGTAGGACAGGGGTCAATGAGCAGTTCTTC.